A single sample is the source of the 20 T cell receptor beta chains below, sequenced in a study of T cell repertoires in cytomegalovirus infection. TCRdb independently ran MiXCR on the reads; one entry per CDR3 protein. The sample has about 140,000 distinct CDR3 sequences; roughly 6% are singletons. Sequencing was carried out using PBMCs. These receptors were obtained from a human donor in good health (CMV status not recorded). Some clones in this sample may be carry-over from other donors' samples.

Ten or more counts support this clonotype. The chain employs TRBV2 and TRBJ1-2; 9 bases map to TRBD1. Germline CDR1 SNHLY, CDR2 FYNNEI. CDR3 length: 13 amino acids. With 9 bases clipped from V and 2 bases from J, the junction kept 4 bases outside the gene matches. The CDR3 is CARRGQGNYGYTF. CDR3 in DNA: TGTGCCAGGAGAGGACAGGGGAACTATGGCTACACCTTC. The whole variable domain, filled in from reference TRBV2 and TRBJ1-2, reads EPEVTQTPSHQVTQMGQEVILRCVPISNHLYFYWYRQILGQKVEFLVSFYNNEISEKSEIFDDQFSVERPDGSNFTLKIRSTKLEDSAMYFCARRGQGNYGYTFGSGTRLTVV.

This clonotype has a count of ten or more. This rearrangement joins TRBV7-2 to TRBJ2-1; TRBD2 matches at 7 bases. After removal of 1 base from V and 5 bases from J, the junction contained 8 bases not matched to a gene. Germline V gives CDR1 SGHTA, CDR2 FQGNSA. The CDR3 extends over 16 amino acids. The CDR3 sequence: CASSLGAGRVNNEQFF. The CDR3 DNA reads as TGTGCCAGCAGCTTAGGAGCGGGACGGGTAAACAATGAGCAGTTCTTC.

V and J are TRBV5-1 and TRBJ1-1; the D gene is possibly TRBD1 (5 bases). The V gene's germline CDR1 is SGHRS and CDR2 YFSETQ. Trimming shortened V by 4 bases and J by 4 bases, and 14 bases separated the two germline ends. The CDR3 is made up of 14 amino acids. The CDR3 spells CASSPQGIGTEAFF. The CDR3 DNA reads TGCGCCAGCAGCCCGCAGGGTATAGGCACTGAAGCTTTCTTT.

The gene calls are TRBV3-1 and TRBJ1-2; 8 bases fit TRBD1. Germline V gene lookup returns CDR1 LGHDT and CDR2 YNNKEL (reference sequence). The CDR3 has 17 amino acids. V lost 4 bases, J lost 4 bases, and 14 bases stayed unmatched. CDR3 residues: CASSLRGGTGLRYGYTF. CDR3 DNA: TGTGCCAGCAGCCTTCGAGGGGGGACAGGTCTTCGCTATGGCTACACCTTC.

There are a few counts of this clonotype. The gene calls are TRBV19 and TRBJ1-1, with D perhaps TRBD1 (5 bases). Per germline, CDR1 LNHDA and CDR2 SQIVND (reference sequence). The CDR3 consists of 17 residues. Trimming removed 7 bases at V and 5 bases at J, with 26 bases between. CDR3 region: CASTEVGRNSYGTEAFF. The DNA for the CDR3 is TGTGCCAGTACGGAGGTGGGGCGGAACTCCTACGGTACTGAAGCTTTCTTT.

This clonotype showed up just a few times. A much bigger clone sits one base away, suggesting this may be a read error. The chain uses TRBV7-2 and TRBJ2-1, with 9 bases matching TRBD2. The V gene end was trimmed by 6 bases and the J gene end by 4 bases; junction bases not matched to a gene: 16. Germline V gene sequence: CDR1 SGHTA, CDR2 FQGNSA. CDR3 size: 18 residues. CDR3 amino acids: CASSGGRGGRGGYNEQFF. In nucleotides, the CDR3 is TGTGCCAGCAGTGGGGGGAGGGGTGGGCGGGGGGGTTACAATGAGCAGTTCTTC.

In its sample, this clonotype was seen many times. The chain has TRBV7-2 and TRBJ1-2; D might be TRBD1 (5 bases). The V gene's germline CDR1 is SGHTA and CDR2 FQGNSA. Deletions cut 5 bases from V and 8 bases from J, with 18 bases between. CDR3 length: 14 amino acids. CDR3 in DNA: TGTGCCAGCAGCCAGGACTTCGGGGCGCGGGGCTACACCTTC. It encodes CASSQDFGARGYTF.

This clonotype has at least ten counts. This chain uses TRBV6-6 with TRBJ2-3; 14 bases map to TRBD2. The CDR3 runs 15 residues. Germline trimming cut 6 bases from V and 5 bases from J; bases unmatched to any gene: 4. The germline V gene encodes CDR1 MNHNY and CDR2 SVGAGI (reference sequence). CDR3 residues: CASRTSGGDGDTQYF. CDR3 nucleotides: TGTGCCAGCAGGACTAGCGGGGGGGACGGAGATACGCAGTATTTT.

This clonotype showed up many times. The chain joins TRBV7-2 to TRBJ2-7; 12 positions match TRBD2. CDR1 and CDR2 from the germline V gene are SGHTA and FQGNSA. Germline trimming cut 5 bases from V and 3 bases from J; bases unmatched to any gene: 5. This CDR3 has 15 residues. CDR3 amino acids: CASSKTSGGGYEQYF. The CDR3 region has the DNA TGTGCCAGCAGCAAGACTAGCGGGGGAGGCTACGAGCAGTACTTC. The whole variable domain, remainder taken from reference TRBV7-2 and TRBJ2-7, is GAGVSQSPSNKVTEKGKDVELRCDPISGHTALYWYRQSLGQGLEFLIYFQGNSAPDKSGLPSDRFSAERTGGSVSTLTIQRTQQEDSAVYLCASSKTSGGGYEQYFGPGTRLTVT.

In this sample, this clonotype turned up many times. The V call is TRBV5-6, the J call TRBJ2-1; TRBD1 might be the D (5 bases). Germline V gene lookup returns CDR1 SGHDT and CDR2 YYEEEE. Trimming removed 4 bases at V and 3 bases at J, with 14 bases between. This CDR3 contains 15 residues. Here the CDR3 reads CASSAARRGYNEQFF. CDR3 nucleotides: TGTGCCAGCAGCGCCGCTAGAAGGGGCTACAATGAGCAGTTCTTC.

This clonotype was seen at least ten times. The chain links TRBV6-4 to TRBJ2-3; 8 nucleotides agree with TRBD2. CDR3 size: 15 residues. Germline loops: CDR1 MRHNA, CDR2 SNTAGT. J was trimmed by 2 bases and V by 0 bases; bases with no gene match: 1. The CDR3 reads CASSDSGGATDTQYF. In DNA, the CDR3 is TGTGCCAGCAGTGACTCCGGGGGGGCCACAGATACGCAGTATTTT.

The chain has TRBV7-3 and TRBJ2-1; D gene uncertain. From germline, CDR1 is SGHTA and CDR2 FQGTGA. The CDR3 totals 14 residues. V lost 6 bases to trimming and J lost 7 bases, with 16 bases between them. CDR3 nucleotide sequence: TGTGCCAGCAGTCGAAATCCGTCTTCAAATGAGCAGTTCTTC. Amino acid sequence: CASSRNPSSNEQFF.

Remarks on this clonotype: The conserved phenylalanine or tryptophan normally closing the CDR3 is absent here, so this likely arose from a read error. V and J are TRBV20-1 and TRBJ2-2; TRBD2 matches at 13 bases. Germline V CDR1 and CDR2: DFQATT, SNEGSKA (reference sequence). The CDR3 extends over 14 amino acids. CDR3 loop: CSAGLAGAHGVLFV. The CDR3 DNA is TGCAGTGCAGGACTAGCGGGGGCCCACGGGGTGCTGTTTGTT.

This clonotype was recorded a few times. The CDR3 DNA follows: TGTGCCAGCAGTTTAGCAGACCTCCTAATGAACACTGAAGCTTTCTTT. Its translation: CASSLADLLMNTEAFF. The chain carries TRBV12-3 or TRBV12-4 and TRBJ1-1; D unclear. Trimming shortened V by 0 bases and J by 0 bases, and 11 bases separated the two germline ends. The CDR3 runs to 16 residues.

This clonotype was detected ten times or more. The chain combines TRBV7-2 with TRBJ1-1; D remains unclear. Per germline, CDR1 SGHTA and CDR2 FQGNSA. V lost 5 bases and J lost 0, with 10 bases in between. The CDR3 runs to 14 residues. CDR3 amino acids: CASSPGRVNTEAFF. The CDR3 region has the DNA TGTGCCAGCAGCCCGGGAAGGGTGAACACTGAAGCTTTCTTT.

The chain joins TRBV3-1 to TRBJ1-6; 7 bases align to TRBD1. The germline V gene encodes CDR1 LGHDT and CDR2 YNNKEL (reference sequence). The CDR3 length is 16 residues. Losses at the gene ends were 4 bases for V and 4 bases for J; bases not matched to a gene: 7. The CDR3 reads CASSPTGTEYNSPLHF. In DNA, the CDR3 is TGTGCCAGCAGCCCAACGGGGACAGAATATAATTCACCCCTCCACTTT.

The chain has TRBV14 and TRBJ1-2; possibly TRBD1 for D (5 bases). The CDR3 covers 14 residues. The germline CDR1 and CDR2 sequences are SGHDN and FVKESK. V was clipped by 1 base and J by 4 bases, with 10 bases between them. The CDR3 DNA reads TGTGCCAGCAGCCAAGTGGGAACAGGCTATGGCTACACCTTC. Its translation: CASSQVGTGYGYTF.

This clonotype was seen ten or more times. The CDR3 sequence is CASNPRPGQGKEVEQFF. In nucleotides, the CDR3 is TGTGCCAGCAACCCTCGCCCCGGACAGGGTAAAGAAGTTGAGCAGTTCTTC. This sequence joins TRBV27 and TRBJ2-1; TRBD1 agrees at 8 bases. V shed 7 bases and J 9 bases; nucleotides not matched to a gene: 20. This CDR3 has 17 amino acids. Germline values: CDR1 MNHEY, CDR2 SMNVEV (reference sequence).

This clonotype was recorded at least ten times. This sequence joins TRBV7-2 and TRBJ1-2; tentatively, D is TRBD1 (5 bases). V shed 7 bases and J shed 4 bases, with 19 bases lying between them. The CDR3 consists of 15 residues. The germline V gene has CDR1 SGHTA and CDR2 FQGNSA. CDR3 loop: CASTPKGQGLYGYTF. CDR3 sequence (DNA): TGTGCCAGCACCCCTAAGGGTCAGGGACTCTATGGCTACACCTTC.

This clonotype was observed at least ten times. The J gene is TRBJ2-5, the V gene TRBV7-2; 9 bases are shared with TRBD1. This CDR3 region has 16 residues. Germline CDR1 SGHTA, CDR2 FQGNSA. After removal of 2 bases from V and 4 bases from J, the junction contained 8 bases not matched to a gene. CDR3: CASSLHGTGSGETQYF. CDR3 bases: TGTGCCAGCAGCTTACACGGGACAGGGAGTGGAGAGACCCAGTACTTC. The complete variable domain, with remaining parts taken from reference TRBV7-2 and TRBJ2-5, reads GAGVSQSPSNKVTEKGKDVELRCDPISGHTALYWYRQSLGQGLEFLIYFQGNSAPDKSGLPSDRFSAERTGGSVSTLTIQRTQQEDSAVYLCASSLHGTGSGETQYFGPGTRLLVL.